This T cell receptor beta chain was documented in a study of control samples from healthy donors and cancer patients. Germline values: CDR1 SGDLS, CDR2 YYNGEE. This CDR3 is built from 16 residues. Trimming left V 3 bases short and J 4 bases short, with 16 bases between. Libraries were prepared by immunoSEQ multiplex PCR; TCRdb keeps only in-frame clonotypes and omits some of them. Here the sample spans 150,000 or so clones, about 94% being singletons. Input material: blood. The receptor comes from a woman aged 25 to 39 in good health. V and J are TRBV9 and TRBJ2-2; possibly TRBD1 for D (6 bases). CDR3 DNA: TGTGCCAGCAGCGACCTCCCGGACAGCCTCACCGGGGAGCTGTTTTTT. Protein sequence: CASSDLPDSLTGELFF.